This is a list of T cell receptor beta chains from one sample in a study of CD8+ T cells in alopecia areata. This table comes from immunoSEQ multiplex PCR, and its TCRdb copy is limited to in-frame clones, with some not included. This repertoire shows 110,000 or so clones, roughly two fifths found once; its top ten account for 3% to 3.5%. The sequencing input was CD4+ T cells sorted from blood. These receptors were obtained from a human donor with alopecia areata. CDR3s include the opening cysteine and the closing phenylalanine or tryptophan. The D gene is left open where the match is weak. Part of the rows lack a size; the others show once, few, many or a class for expanded clones.

D gene,J gene,clone size,V gene,CDR3 protein,CDR3 DNA
TRBD1,TRBJ2-7,few,TRBV7-2,CASSAGTGVYEQYF,TGTGCCAGCAGCGCCGGGACAGGGGTGTACGAGCAGTACTTC
TRBD1,TRBJ1-1,few,TRBV29-1,CSVGLDRVDTEAFF,TGCAGCGTGGGGTTGGACAGGGTTGACACTGAAGCTTTCTTT
.,TRBJ2-3,.,TRBV29-1,CSVEDTTPRDTQYF,TGCAGCGTTGAAGATACGACCCCCAGAGATACGCAGTATTTT
TRBD2,TRBJ2-3,.,TRBV19,CASSTSGTSADTQYF,TGTGCCAGTAGTACATCCGGGACTAGCGCAGATACGCAGTATTTT
TRBD2,TRBJ2-5,.,TRBV7-2,CASRPGLAGGQETQYF,TGTGCCAGCAGACCCGGACTAGCGGGGGGCCAAGAGACCCAGTACTTC
.,TRBJ2-5,.,TRBV7-3,CASRPTGSETQYF,TGTGCCAGCAGACCTACAGGGTCGGAGACCCAGTACTTC
TRBD2,TRBJ2-1,.,TRBV30,CAWDPGLAGPGEQFF,TGTGCCTGGGATCCGGGACTAGCGGGCCCTGGGGAGCAGTTCTTC
.,TRBJ1-4,.,TRBV30,CAWSASWDEKLFF,TGTGCCTGGAGTGCGTCGTGGGATGAAAAACTGTTTTTT
TRBD1,TRBJ1-6,.,TRBV7-2,CASTLLGRGQGNSPLHF,TGTGCCAGCACCCTCTTGGGTCGTGGACAGGGTAATTCACCCCTCCACTTT
.,TRBJ2-2,.,TRBV4-2,CASSQEGALSGGVLFF,TGTGCCAGCAGCCAAGAGGGGGCACTCTCCGGGGGTGTGCTGTTTTTT
.,TRBJ2-7,.,TRBV5-1,CASHDQAGGSYEQYF,TGCGCCTCTCACGATCAGGCCGGGGGCTCCTACGAGCAGTACTTC
TRBD1,TRBJ2-1,.,TRBV7-2,CASSVFQGASGEQFF,TGTGCCAGCAGCGTTTTCCAGGGGGCCTCGGGTGAGCAGTTCTTC
.,TRBJ1-2,.,TRBV29-1,CSVEGPGPYGYTF,TGCAGCGTAGAGGGCCCAGGGCCCTATGGCTACACCTTC
.,TRBJ2-7,.,TRBV18,CASSPYGEGVEQYF,TGTGCCAGCTCACCATATGGGGAAGGAGTGGAGCAGTACTTC
.,TRBJ1-1,.,TRBV30,CAWEVLPMNTEAFF,TGTGCCTGGGAAGTCCTGCCTATGAACACTGAAGCTTTCTTT
.,TRBJ2-1,.,TRBV29-1,CSVLPRGRYNEQFF,TGCAGCGTGTTACCCCGGGGTCGCTACAATGAGCAGTTCTTC
TRBD2,TRBJ2-5,few,TRBV29-1,CSGSGRGQETQYF,TGCAGTGGTAGCGGGAGAGGCCAAGAGACCCAGTACTTC
.,TRBJ2-7,.,TRBV7-2,CASSLEGAIAYEQYF,TGTGCCAGCAGCCTAGAGGGCGCCATTGCCTACGAGCAGTACTTC
.,TRBJ2-5,few,TRBV7-9,CASSLLKRQETQYF,TGTGCCAGCAGCTTACTAAAGCGTCAAGAGACCCAGTACTTC
TRBD1,TRBJ2-7,few,TRBV29-1,CSVGVGGIYEQYF,TGCAGCGTGGGGGTAGGGGGCATATACGAGCAGTACTTC
.,TRBJ1-2,.,TRBV29-1,CSVDQANYGYTF,TGCAGCGTCGACCAGGCTAACTATGGCTACACCTTC
.,TRBJ2-5,.,TRBV2,CASSERREVETQYF,TGTGCCAGCAGTGAAAGGAGGGAAGTGGAGACCCAGTACTTC
TRBD1,TRBJ1-2,.,TRBV7-6,CASSDRANGYTF,TGTGCCAGCAGTGACAGGGCCAATGGCTACACCTTC
TRBD2,TRBJ2-1,.,TRBV2,CASSPSSGYNEQFF,TGTGCCAGCAGTCCGTCTAGCGGATACAATGAGCAGTTCTTC
.,TRBJ1-6,.,TRBV7-2,CASSLGVVNSPLHF,TGTGCCAGCAGCTTAGGTGTCGTAAATTCACCCCTCCACTTT
TRBD1,TRBJ1-5,few,TRBV14,CASSHGTGSNQPQHF,TGTGCCAGCAGCCACGGGACAGGGAGCAATCAGCCCCAGCATTTT
.,TRBJ2-3,few,TRBV7-2,CASSQSGTTTDTQYF,TGTGCCAGCAGCCAGAGCGGGACAACCACAGATACGCAGTATTTT
.,TRBJ2-2,few,TRBV21-1,CASSGRGALITGELFF,TGTGCCAGCAGCGGCCGGGGGGCGCTTATCACCGGGGAGCTGTTTTTT
TRBD2,TRBJ2-3,.,TRBV30,CAWSGRLAGTDTQYF,TGTGCCTGGAGTGGTAGACTAGCGGGCACAGATACGCAGTATTTT
TRBD1,TRBJ1-2,.,TRBV29-1,CSAGTGNGGYTF,TGCAGCGCCGGGACAGGAAACGGTGGCTACACCTTC
TRBD1,TRBJ1-5,.,TRBV28,CASSSTGGQEPQHF,TGTGCCAGCAGCTCTACAGGGGGCCAAGAGCCCCAGCATTTT
TRBD1,TRBJ1-5,.,TRBV29-1,CSVVGQGNQPQHF,TGCAGCGTTGTGGGACAGGGCAATCAGCCCCAGCATTTT
.,TRBJ1-6,few,TRBV4-1,CASSRMQGRRWESPLHF,TGCGCCAGCAGCCGTATGCAGGGACGCCGTTGGGAGTCACCCCTCCACTTT
TRBD1,TRBJ2-4,.,TRBV4-1,CASSPRTGLDIQYF,TGCGCCAGCAGCCCCCGGACAGGGTTGGACATTCAGTACTTC
.,TRBJ2-1,.,TRBV6-1,CASSEGDLYNEQFF,TGTGCCAGCAGTGAAGGGGACCTGTACAATGAGCAGTTCTTC
TRBD2,TRBJ2-7,few,TRBV29-1,CSVDRLAGGGYEQYF,TGCAGCGTTGATCGCCTAGCGGGAGGTGGTTACGAGCAGTACTTC
TRBD2,TRBJ2-4,few,TRBV2,CASSAGRSTKNIQYF,TGTGCCAGCAGTGCCGGGAGGAGTACGAAAAACATTCAGTACTTC
TRBD1,TRBJ1-1,few,TRBV28,CASSLTGVMNTEAFF,TGTGCCAGCAGTCTCACAGGGGTGATGAACACTGAAGCTTTCTTT
.,TRBJ1-1,once,TRBV5-1,CASRGGGNTEAFF,TGCGCCAGCAGGGGTGGAGGGAACACTGAAGCTTTCTTT
.,TRBJ1-2,.,TRBV29-1,CSVHKGGDGYTF,TGCAGCGTTCACAAAGGGGGAGATGGCTACACCTTC
.,TRBJ2-6,.,TRBV7-2,CASSPQHSGANVLTF,TGTGCCAGCAGTCCCCAACACTCTGGGGCCAACGTCCTGACTTTC
.,TRBJ1-2,.,TRBV28,CASSFSGHGYTF,TGTGCCAGCAGTTTCTCCGGCCATGGCTACACCTTC
.,TRBJ2-3,.,TRBV2,CASKPGSKDTQYF,TGTGCCAGCAAACCCGGGTCCAAAGATACGCAGTATTTT
.,TRBJ2-5,.,TRBV28,CASSSPGLAPETQYF,TGTGCCAGCAGTTCTCCGGGCCTCGCCCCAGAGACCCAGTACTTC
.,TRBJ1-2,few,TRBV30,CAWSGAAPNGYTF,TGTGCCTGGAGTGGGGCGGCGCCTAATGGCTACACCTTC
.,TRBJ2-3,.,TRBV30,CAWNAGTDTQYF,TGTGCCTGGAATGCGGGGACAGATACGCAGTATTTT
TRBD1,TRBJ1-1,few,TRBV4-2,CASSQRDRNTEAFF,TGTGCCAGCAGCCAGAGGGACAGGAACACTGAAGCTTTCTTT